The 20 T cell receptor beta chains below come from one sample, sequenced in a study of technical replicates of blood from a few donors. Sequencing used immunoSEQ multiplex PCR; TCRdb keeps in-frame clones, though not all of them. There are about 80,000 clones in the sample; about 89% occur only once, and under 0.5% lies in the top ten. Sequencing was carried out using T cells isolated from PBMCs. The origin of the receptors is a human donor in good health.

V usage is TRBV13 and J usage is TRBJ2-1; D may be TRBD2 (6 bases). Between the trimmed V and J ends, which lost 5 bases and 12 bases, there was a span of 14 bases. Germline CDR1 PRHDT, CDR2 FYEKMQ (reference sequence). The CDR3 has 12 amino acids. CDR3 nucleotides: TGTGCCAGCAGCCCGGAGGGCCGGGGGCAGTTCTTC. Its protein is CASSPEGRGQFF.

The chain carries TRBV28 and TRBJ2-1; D is possibly TRBD1 (5 bases). Per the germline V gene, CDR1 is MDHEN and CDR2 is SYDVKM. Trimming took 6 bases from V and 8 from J, leaving 8 bases between them. The CDR3 loop spans 11 amino acids. As DNA, the CDR3 is TGTGCCAGCAGAGCAGGGTATGAGCAGTTCTTC. Its protein product is CASRAGYEQFF.

The chain carries TRBV5-1 and TRBJ2-3; D perhaps matches TRBD2 (6 bases). V shed 6 bases and J shed 0 bases, with 14 bases lying between them. The CDR3 is made up of 15 amino acids. From germline, CDR1 is SGHRS and CDR2 YFSETQ. In nucleotides, the CDR3 is TGCGCCAGCACATTGAGGGGACTTAGCACAGATACGCAGTATTTT. Its translation: CASTLRGLSTDTQYF.

This rearrangement joins TRBV5-1 to TRBJ2-3; TRBD1 agrees at 7 bases. Germline loops: CDR1 SGHRS, CDR2 YFSETQ. Trimming took 4 bases from V and 1 from J; bases not matched to a gene: 9. The CDR3 contains 16 residues. The CDR3 DNA reads TGCGCCAGCAGCCCCTGGGACAGAAGGGGCACAGATACGCAGTATTTT. Translation: CASSPWDRRGTDTQYF.

This clone was observed once. The chain recombines TRBV6-5 with TRBJ2-1; maybe TRBD2 (5 bases). The CDR3 extends over 16 amino acids. CDR1 MNHEY and CDR2 SVGAGI come from the germline V gene. V lost 4 bases and J 4 bases, leaving 17 bases between the germline ends. Written as DNA, the CDR3 is TGTGCCAGCAGTTCCGAACTTGGTAGCGCTTACAATGAGCAGTTCTTC. Its protein product is CASSSELGSAYNEQFF.

This clone was picked up one time. CDR3 in amino acids: CASSPPLGQYYGYTF. The CDR3 coding sequence is TGTGCCAGCAGTCCCCCGCTCGGACAGTACTATGGCTACACCTTC. The chain employs TRBV28 and TRBJ1-2; TRBD1 might be the D (6 bases). Trimming removed 5 bases at V and 3 bases at J, with 16 bases between. Germline V lookup: CDR1 MDHEN, CDR2 SYDVKM. There are 15 residues in the CDR3.

The V and J genes are TRBV14 and TRBJ2-7; D possibly corresponds to TRBD2 (5 bases). The CDR3 sequence is 14 residues long. V was cut by 0 bases and J by 6 bases, with 12 bases left in between. The germline V gene encodes CDR1 SGHDN and CDR2 FVKESK. This chain's CDR3 is CASSQDLLVGEQYF. The CDR3 nucleotides read TGTGCCAGCAGCCAAGATTTACTAGTTGGCGAGCAGTACTTC. Full variable domain (missing parts from reference TRBV14 and TRBJ2-7): EAGVTQFPSHSVIEKGQTVTLRCDPISGHDNLYWYRRVMGKEIKFLLHFVKESKQDESGMPNNRFLAERTGGTYSTLKVQPAELEDSGVYFCASSQDLLVGEQYFGPGTRLTVT.

The rearrangement uses TRBV15 and TRBJ1-2; D unclear. The CDR3 totals 15 residues. Trimming took 0 bases from V and 3 from J, leaving 11 bases between them. Germline CDR1 reads LNHNV; CDR2 reads YYDKDF (reference sequence). The CDR3 sequence: CATSRDLVVDYGYTF. The CDR3 nucleotides are TGTGCCACCAGCAGAGATCTAGTCGTCGACTATGGCTACACCTTC. Looking up the rest from reference TRBV15 and TRBJ1-2 gives the full variable domain: DAMVIQNPRYQVTQFGKPVTLSCSQTLNHNVMYWYQQKSSQAPKLLFHYYDKDFNNEADTPDNFQSRRPNTSFCFLDIRSPGLGDTAMYLCATSRDLVVDYGYTFGSGTRLTVV.

In the case of this clone: The junction departs from germline at one end; a sequencing error may be responsible. CDR3 loop: CASSLTSGRPSF. The CDR3 DNA follows: TGTGCCAGCAGTTTAACTAGCGGGAGACCTTCTTTC. The chain employs TRBV28 and TRBJ2-6; 11 nucleotides agree with TRBD2. This CDR3 has 12 amino acids. Per germline, CDR1 MDHEN and CDR2 SYDVKM. Full variable domain (outside the CDR3, taken from reference TRBV28 and TRBJ2-6): DVKVTQSSRYLVKRTGEKVFLECVQDMDHENMFWYRQDPGLGLRLIYFSYDVKMKEKGDIPEGYSVSREKKERFSLILESASTNQTSMYLCASSLTSGRPSFGAGSRLTVL.

The rearrangement joins TRBV4-1 to TRBJ2-3; 11 bases agree with TRBD2. This CDR3 has 16 amino acids. The V gene end was trimmed by 2 bases and the J gene end by 5 bases; junction bases not matched to a gene: 6. The germline CDR1 and CDR2 sequences are MGHRA and YSYEKL. The CDR3 loop is CASSQPTSGRGDTQYF. In DNA form, the CDR3 reads TGCGCCAGCAGCCAACCCACTAGCGGGAGAGGAGATACGCAGTATTTT.

The chain uses TRBV19 and TRBJ2-1; TRBD1 is a possible D gene (6 bases). Germline V gives CDR1 LNHDA, CDR2 SQIVND (reference sequence). The CDR3 sequence is 15 residues long. The ends were cut back, 8 bases at V and 4 bases at J, with 18 bases in the middle. This chain's CDR3 is CASQPQDRLYNEQFF. CDR3 coding DNA: TGTGCCAGTCAACCCCAGGACAGATTATACAATGAGCAGTTCTTC.

This chain uses TRBV27 with TRBJ1-2, with a possible D match to TRBD1 (6 bases). CDR1 is MNHEY and CDR2 is SMNVEV in the germline V gene (reference sequence). The germline V and J ends were trimmed by 5 bases and 4 bases, with 14 bases remaining between them. The CDR3 is 14 residues long. CDR3 region: CASSRHREIYGYTF. CDR3 DNA sequence: TGTGCCAGCAGTCGACACAGGGAAATCTATGGCTACACCTTC.

V and J are TRBV11-1 and TRBJ1-1; perhaps TRBD1 as D (5 bases). From germline, CDR1 is SGHAT and CDR2 FQDESV (reference sequence). There are 14 residues in the CDR3. The ends were cut back, 5 bases at V and 1 base at J, with 11 bases in the middle. This CDR3 reads CASSTGRKNTEAFF. The CDR3 DNA is TGTGCCAGCAGCACAGGACGGAAGAACACTGAAGCTTTCTTT.

V gene TRBV30 combines with J gene TRBJ2-3; the D gene is possibly TRBD2 (6 bases). Germline V gene lookup returns CDR1 GTSNPN and CDR2 SVGIG (reference sequence). V gave up 2 bases and J gave up 4 bases, with 7 bases separating them. There are 12 residues in the CDR3. DNA of the CDR3: TGTGCCTGGAGTAGACTAGCAGATACGCAGTATTTT. Translating gives CAWSRLADTQYF.

The chain uses TRBV29-1 and TRBJ2-1; 10 bases map to TRBD2. V was pared by 3 bases and J by 3 bases, with 14 bases of the junction left unmatched. There are 18 residues in the CDR3. The germline V gene has CDR1 SQVTM and CDR2 ANQGSEA. CDR3 protein: CSVDGWASGRQFYNEQFF. The CDR3 DNA follows: TGCAGCGTTGATGGGTGGGCTAGCGGGAGACAATTCTACAATGAGCAGTTCTTC.

The chain joins TRBV30 to TRBJ2-1; 8 nucleotides match TRBD2. The CDR3 loop spans 12 amino acids. Germline CDR1 reads GTSNPN; CDR2 reads SVGIG (reference sequence). The V and J ends lost 0 bases and 8 bases, in that order; junction bases with no gene match: 0. The CDR3 region has the DNA TGTGCCTGGAGTGTAGCGGGGGATGAGCAGTTCTTC. It specifies CAWSVAGDEQFF.

The V call is TRBV11-2, the J call TRBJ2-1, with TRBD2 matching over 7 bases. This CDR3 comprises 14 residues. After removal of 5 bases from V and 15 bases from J, the junction contained 16 bases not matched to a gene. Germline-derived CDR1 and CDR2 are SGHAT and FQNNGV. The CDR3 region has the DNA TGTGCCAGCAGCCCAGAGGGGAGGGACCGGGGGATGTTCTTC. It codes for CASSPEGRDRGMFF.

This clone has only one observation. Written as DNA, the CDR3 is TGTGCCAGCAGCTCACCCAGGGGAACTGAAGCTTTCTTT. This gives the protein CASSSPRGTEAFF. This chain uses TRBV13 with TRBJ1-1; D may be TRBD1 (6 bases). This CDR3 is 13 amino acids long. Trimming pared 4 bases from V and 5 bases from J, leaving 11 bases between. Germline loops: CDR1 PRHDT, CDR2 FYEKMQ (reference sequence).

The chain recombines TRBV5-8 with TRBJ2-2; D not certain. The CDR3 runs to 14 residues. Germline V gene data show CDR1 as SGHTS and CDR2 as YDEGEE. V lost 5 bases and J lost 5, with 13 bases in between. CDR3 loop: CASSYYIDTGELFF. CDR3 nucleotide sequence: TGTGCCAGCAGTTATTATATAGATACCGGGGAGCTGTTTTTT. The full variable domain, in which reference TRBV5-8 and TRBJ2-2 provide the parts outside the CDR3, is EAGVTQSPTHLIKTRGQQATLRCSPISGHTSVYWYQQALGLGLQFLLWYDEGEERNRGNFPPRFSGRQFPNYSSELNVNALELEDSALYLCASSYYIDTGELFFGEGSRLTVL.

The gene calls are TRBV28 and TRBJ2-2; no clear D gene. Deletions cut 9 bases from V and 1 base from J, with 15 bases between. Germline-derived CDR1 and CDR2 are MDHEN and SYDVKM. This CDR3 is 15 amino acids long. This CDR3 reads CASPAGSVNTGELFF. In DNA, the CDR3 is TGTGCCAGTCCAGCAGGTTCGGTGAACACCGGGGAGCTGTTTTTT.